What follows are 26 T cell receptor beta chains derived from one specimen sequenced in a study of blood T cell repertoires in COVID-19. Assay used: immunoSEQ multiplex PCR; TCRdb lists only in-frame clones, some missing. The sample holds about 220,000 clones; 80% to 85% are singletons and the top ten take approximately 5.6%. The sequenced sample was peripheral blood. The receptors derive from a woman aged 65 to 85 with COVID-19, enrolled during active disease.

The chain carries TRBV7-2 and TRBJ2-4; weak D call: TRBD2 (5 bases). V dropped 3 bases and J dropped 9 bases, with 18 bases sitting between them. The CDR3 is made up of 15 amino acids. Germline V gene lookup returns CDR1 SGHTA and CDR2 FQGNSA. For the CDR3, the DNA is TGTGCCAGCAGCTTCGAGGGAATGGGTGTAGGCATTCAGTACTTC. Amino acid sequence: CASSFEGMGVGIQYF.

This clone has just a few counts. The CDR3 bases are TGTGCCAGCAGTCGAGCGGTTTACAATGAGCAGTTCTTC. It is translated as CASSRAVYNEQFF. V gene TRBV6-5 combines with J gene TRBJ2-1, with D possibly TRBD2 on 5 matching bases. The CDR3 runs to 13 residues. Trimming took 5 bases from V and 4 from J, leaving 9 bases between them. Germline values: CDR1 MNHEY, CDR2 SVGAGI.

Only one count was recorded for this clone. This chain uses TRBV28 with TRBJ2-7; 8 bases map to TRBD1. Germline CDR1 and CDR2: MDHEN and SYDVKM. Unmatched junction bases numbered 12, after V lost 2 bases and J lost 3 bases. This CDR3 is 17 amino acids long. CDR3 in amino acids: CASSLVSGGAGGYEQYF. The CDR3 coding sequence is TGTGCCAGCAGTTTAGTGTCAGGGGGCGCGGGCGGCTACGAGCAGTACTTC. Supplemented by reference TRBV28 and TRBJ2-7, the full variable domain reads DVKVTQSSRYLVKRTGEKVFLECVQDMDHENMFWYRQDPGLGLRLIYFSYDVKMKEKGDIPEGYSVSREKKERFSLILESASTNQTSMYLCASSLVSGGAGGYEQYFGPGTRLTVT.

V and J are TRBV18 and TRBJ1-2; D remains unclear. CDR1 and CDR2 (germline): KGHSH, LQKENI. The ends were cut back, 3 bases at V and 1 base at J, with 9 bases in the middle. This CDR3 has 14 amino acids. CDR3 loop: CASSPNINNYGYTF. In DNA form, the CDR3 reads TGTGCCAGCTCACCGAACATAAATAACTATGGCTACACCTTC.

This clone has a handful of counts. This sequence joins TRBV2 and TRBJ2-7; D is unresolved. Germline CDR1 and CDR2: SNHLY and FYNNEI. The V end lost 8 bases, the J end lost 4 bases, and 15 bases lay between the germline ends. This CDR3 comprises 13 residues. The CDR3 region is CASGPRMAYEQYF. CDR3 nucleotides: TGTGCCAGCGGGCCCAGGATGGCGTACGAGCAGTACTTC.

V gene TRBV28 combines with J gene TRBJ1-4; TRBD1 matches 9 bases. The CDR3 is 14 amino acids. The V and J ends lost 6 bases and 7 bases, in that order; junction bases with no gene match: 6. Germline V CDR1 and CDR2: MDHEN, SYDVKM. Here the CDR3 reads CASRGTGSGEKLFF. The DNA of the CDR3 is TGTGCCAGCAGAGGGACAGGGTCGGGTGAAAAACTGTTTTTT.

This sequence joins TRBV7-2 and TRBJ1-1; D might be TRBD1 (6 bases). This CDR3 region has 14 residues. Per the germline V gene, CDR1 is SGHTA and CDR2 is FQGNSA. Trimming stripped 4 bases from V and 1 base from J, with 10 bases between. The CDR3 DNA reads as TGTGCCAGCAGCTCCCCGGGACAGAACACTGAAGCTTTCTTT. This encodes CASSSPGQNTEAFF.

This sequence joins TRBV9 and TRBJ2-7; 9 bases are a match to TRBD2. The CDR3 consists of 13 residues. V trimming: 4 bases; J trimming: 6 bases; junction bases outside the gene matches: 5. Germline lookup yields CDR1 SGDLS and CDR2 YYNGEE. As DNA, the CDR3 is TGTGCCAGCAGCTTCACTAGCGGGCGCGAGCAGTACTTC. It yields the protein CASSFTSGREQYF.

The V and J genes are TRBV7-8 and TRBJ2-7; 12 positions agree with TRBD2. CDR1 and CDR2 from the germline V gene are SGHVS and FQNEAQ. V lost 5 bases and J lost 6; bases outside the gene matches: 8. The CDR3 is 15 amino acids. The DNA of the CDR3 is TGTGCCAGCAGCGTCGGACTAGCGGGAACCGTCGAGCAGTACTTC. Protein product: CASSVGLAGTVEQYF.

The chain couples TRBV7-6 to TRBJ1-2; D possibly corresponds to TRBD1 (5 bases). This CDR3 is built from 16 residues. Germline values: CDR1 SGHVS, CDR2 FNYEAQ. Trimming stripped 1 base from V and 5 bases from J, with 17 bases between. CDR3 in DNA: TGTGCCAGCAGCTTAGAGGCGCAGGGTGGGTGGTATGGCTACACCTTC. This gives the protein CASSLEAQGGWYGYTF.

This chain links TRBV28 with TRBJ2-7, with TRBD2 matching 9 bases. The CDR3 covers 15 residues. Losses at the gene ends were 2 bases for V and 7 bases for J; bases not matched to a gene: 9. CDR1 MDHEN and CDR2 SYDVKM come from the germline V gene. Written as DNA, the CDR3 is TGTGCCAGCAGTTTAGCGGGAGGGCCGTTGGAGGAGCAGTACTTC. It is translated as CASSLAGGPLEEQYF. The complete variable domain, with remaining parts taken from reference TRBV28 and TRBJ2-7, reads DVKVTQSSRYLVKRTGEKVFLECVQDMDHENMFWYRQDPGLGLRLIYFSYDVKMKEKGDIPEGYSVSREKKERFSLILESASTNQTSMYLCASSLAGGPLEEQYFGPGTRLTVT.

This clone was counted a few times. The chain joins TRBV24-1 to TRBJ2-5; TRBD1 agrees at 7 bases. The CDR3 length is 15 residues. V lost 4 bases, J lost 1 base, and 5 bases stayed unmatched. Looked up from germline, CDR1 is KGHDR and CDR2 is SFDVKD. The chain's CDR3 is CATSEKGQAQETQYF. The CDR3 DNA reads TGTGCCACCAGTGAAAAAGGACAGGCCCAAGAGACCCAGTACTTC.

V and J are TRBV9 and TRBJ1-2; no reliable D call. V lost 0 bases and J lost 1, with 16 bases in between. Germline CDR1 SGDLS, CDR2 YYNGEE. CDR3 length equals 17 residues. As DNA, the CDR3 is TGTGCCAGCAGCGTAGGCCCGGGGTCCCTCCTTAACTATGGCTACACCTTC. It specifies CASSVGPGSLLNYGYTF.

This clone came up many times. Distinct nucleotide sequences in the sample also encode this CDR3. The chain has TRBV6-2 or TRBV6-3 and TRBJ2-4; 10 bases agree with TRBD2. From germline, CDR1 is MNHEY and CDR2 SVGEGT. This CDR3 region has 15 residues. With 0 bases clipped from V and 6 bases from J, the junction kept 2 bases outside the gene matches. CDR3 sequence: CASSYSPSGRNIQYF. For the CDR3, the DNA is TGTGCCAGCAGTTACTCTCCTAGCGGGAGAAACATTCAGTACTTC.

This CDR3 is CAWVSTDLRGEQYF. The CDR3 DNA is TGTGCCTGGGTTTCGACCGACCTTAGGGGGGAGCAGTACTTC. The V gene is TRBV30, the J gene TRBJ2-7; tentatively, D is TRBD1 (6 bases). The ends were cut back, 5 bases at V and 7 bases at J, with 21 bases in the middle. The CDR3 has 14 amino acids. Germline lookup yields CDR1 GTSNPN and CDR2 SVGIG (reference sequence).

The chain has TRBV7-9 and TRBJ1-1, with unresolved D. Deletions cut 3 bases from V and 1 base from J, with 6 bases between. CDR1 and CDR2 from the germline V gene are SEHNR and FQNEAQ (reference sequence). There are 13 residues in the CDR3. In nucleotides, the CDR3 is TGTGCCAGCAGCTTCGAGGAGAACACTGAAGCTTTCTTT. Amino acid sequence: CASSFEENTEAFF.

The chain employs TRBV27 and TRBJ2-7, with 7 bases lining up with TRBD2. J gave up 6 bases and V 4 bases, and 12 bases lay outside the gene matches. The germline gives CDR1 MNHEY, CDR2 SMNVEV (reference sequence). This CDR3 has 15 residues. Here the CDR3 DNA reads TGTGCCAGCAGTTCCTTGGCGGGAGCCCCGGGCGAGCAGTACTTC. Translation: CASSSLAGAPGEQYF.

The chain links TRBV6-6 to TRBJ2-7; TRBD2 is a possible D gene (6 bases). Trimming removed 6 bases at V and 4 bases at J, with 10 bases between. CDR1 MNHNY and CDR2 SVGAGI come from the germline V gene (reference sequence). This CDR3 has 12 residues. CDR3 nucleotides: TGTGCCAGCAGATCGGGGGAGTACGAGCAGTACTTC. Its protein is CASRSGEYEQYF.

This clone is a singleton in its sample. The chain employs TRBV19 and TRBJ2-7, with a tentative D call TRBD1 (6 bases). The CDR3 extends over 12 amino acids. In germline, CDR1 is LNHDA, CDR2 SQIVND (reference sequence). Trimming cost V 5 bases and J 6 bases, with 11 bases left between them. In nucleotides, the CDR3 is TGTGCCAGTAGTCACCAGGGGTCCGAGCAGTACTTC. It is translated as CASSHQGSEQYF.

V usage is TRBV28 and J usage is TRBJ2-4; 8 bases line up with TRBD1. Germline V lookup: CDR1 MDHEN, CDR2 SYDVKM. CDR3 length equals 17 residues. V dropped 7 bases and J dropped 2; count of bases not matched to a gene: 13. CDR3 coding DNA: TGTGCCAGCACCCCCCGCGGACAGGGATGGACCAAAAACATTCAGTACTTC. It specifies CASTPRGQGWTKNIQYF.

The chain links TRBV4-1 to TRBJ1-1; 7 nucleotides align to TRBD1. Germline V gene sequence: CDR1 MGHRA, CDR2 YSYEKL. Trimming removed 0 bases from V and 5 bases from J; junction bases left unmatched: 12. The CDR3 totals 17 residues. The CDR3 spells CASSQDGPAGGRTEAFF. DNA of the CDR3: TGCGCCAGCAGCCAAGATGGTCCGGCAGGGGGGAGGACTGAAGCTTTCTTT.

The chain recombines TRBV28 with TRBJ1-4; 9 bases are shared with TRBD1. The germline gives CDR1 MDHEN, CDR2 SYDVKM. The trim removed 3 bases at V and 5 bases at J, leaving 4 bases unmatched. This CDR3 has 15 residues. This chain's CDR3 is CASSLGGTGNEKLFF. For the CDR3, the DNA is TGTGCCAGCAGTTTGGGGGGGACAGGGAATGAAAAACTGTTTTTT.

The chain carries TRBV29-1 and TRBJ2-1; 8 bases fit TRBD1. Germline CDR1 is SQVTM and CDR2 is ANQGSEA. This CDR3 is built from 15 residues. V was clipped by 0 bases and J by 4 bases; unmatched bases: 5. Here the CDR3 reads CSVEDGDRKYNEQFF. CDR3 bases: TGCAGCGTTGAAGATGGGGACAGGAAATACAATGAGCAGTTCTTC.

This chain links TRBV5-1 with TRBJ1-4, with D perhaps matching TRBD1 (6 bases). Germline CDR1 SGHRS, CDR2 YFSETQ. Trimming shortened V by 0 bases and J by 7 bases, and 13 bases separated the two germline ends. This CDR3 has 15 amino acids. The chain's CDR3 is CASSLEWGRGEKLFF. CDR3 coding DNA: TGCGCCAGCAGCTTGGAATGGGGGCGCGGTGAAAAACTGTTTTTT.

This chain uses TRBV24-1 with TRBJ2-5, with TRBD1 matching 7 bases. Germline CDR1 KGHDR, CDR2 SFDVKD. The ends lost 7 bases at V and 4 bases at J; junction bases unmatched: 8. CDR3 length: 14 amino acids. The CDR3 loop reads CATSLGAGGETQYF. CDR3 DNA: TGTGCCACCAGCCTCGGGGCAGGGGGAGAGACCCAGTACTTC.

The CDR3, as DNA: TGTGCCAGCATTTTCCCCGGGGAGGCCAACGTCCTGACTTTC. Its translation: CASIFPGEANVLTF. This chain connects TRBV2 to TRBJ2-6, with D possibly TRBD2 on 5 matching bases. V lost 7 bases and J 6 bases, leaving 13 bases between the germline ends. Germline values: CDR1 SNHLY, CDR2 FYNNEI. The CDR3 is 14 amino acids.